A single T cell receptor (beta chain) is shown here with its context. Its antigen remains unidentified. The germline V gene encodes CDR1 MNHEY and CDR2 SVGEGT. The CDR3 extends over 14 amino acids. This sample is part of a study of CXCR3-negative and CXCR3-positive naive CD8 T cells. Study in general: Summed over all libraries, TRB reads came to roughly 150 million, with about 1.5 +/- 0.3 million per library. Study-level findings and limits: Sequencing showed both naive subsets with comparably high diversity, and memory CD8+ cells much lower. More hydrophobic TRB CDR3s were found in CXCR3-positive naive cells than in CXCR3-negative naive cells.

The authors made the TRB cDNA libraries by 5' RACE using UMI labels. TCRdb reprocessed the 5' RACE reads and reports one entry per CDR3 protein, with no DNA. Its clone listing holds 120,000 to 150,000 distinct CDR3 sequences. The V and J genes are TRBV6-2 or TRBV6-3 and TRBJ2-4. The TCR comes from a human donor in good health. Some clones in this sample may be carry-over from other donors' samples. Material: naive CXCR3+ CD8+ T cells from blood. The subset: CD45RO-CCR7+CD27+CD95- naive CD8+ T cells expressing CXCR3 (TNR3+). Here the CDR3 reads CASSYSTSSDIQYF.